One and the same sample provided the 6 T cell receptor beta chains below, sequenced in a study of regulatory T cells in long-lasting Graves disease. HTBI primers from iRepertoire and Arm-PCR of CDR3 regions yielded the TCR beta libraries. A single record per CDR3 protein comes from TCRdb applying MiXCR to the multiplex PCR reads. Here the sample spans about 430,000 distinct CDR3 sequences, 21% being singletons. Time point of the sample: persistent/refractory GD, antithyroid drugs over 5 years with positive TRAb. PBMC RNA was the source of the TCR library. The sample in question was peripheral blood mononuclear cells (PBMCs), obtained when the disease was refractory, from a patient treated with antithyroid drugs. These receptors all stem from a female donor with Graves disease.

This clonotype was picked up many times. This chain uses TRBV12-3 or TRBV12-4 with TRBJ2-7, with a tentative D call TRBD1 (6 bases). The V end lost 7 bases, the J end lost 3 bases, and 13 bases lay between the germline ends. The CDR3 runs 13 residues. The CDR3 DNA reads as TGTGCCAGCATGCTAAACAGGGTCTACGAGCAGTACTTC. This translates into CASMLNRVYEQYF.

This clonotype has a count of ten or more. V is TRBV28 and J is TRBJ1-5, with TRBD1 identical over 7 bases. Trimming cost V 8 bases and J 3 bases; bases outside gene matches: 7. The CDR3 totals 14 residues. CDR1 and CDR2 from the germline V gene are MDHEN and SYDVKM. The CDR3 nucleotides are TGTGCCAGCGAGAGGGGGCTTATCAATCAGCCCCAGCATTTT. Its translation: CASERGLINQPQHF. The entire variable domain, with the rest obtained from reference TRBV28 and TRBJ1-5, is as follows: DVKVTQSSRYLVKRTGEKVFLECVQDMDHENMFWYRQDPGLGLRLIYFSYDVKMKEKGDIPEGYSVSREKKERFSLILESASTNQTSMYLCASERGLINQPQHFGDGTRLSIL.

This clonotype was recorded many times. V gene TRBV28 combines with J gene TRBJ2-5, with D maybe TRBD1 (6 bases). The germline V gene has CDR1 MDHEN and CDR2 SYDVKM. This CDR3 spans 15 amino acids. The ends were cut back, 2 bases at V and 4 bases at J, with 14 bases in the middle. The CDR3 nucleotides are TGTGCCAGCAGTTTACCCTTACAGGGAGCAGAGACCCAGTACTTC. It translates to CASSLPLQGAETQYF.

J is TRBJ2-5 and V is TRBV5-6, with D perhaps matching TRBD1 or TRBD2 (6 bases each). Per germline, CDR1 SGHDT and CDR2 YYEEEE. This CDR3 spans 15 amino acids. Trimming cost V 0 bases and J 5 bases, with 14 bases left between them. The CDR3 protein is CASSLGLGGSETQYF. Here the CDR3 DNA reads TGTGCCAGCAGCTTGGGACTAGGGGGTTCGGAGACCCAGTACTTC.

This clonotype has a count of ten or more. The chain has TRBV27 and TRBJ2-2; TRBD2 aligns across 7 bases. The V gene's germline CDR1 is MNHEY and CDR2 SMNVEV (reference sequence). The CDR3 is 18 residues long. V shed 6 bases and J 2 bases; nucleotides not matched to a gene: 15. For the CDR3, the DNA is TGTGCCAGCAGCCAACTAGCGACGGGAGGTTTAAACACCGGGGAGCTGTTTTTT. Its translation: CASSQLATGGLNTGELFF.

This clonotype came up many times. The V and J genes are TRBV27 and TRBJ2-7, with D tentatively TRBD2 (5 bases). Germline assignment: CDR1 MNHEY and CDR2 SMNVEV (reference sequence). Trimming shortened V by 7 bases and J by 3 bases, and 13 bases separated the two germline ends. This CDR3 comprises 13 residues. The CDR3 protein is CASTPGLGYEQYF. The CDR3 DNA reads as TGTGCCAGCACACCCGGACTTGGCTACGAGCAGTACTTC.